This T cell receptor (beta chain) came from a study of STAT5B mutations in CD4+ large granular lymphocyte leukemia. This clone was seen once. One end of the junction fails to match germline, which may point to a read error. Assay: immunoSEQ multiplex PCR; the TCRdb copy retains only in-frame clones and omits some. The sample lists tens of thousands of clones, 60% to 85% seen once, with roughly 0.41% in the top ten. The CDR3 covers 14 residues. CDR1 and CDR2 from the germline V gene are KGHSH and LQKENI. This TCR was recovered from a human donor in good health. The chain couples TRBV18 to TRBJ2-5; TRBD2 agrees at 7 bases. The sequencing sample was made of CD4+ T cells from blood buffy coats. CDR3 sequence reads: CASSSRDYQGTQYF. The CDR3 DNA sequence: TGTGCCAGCTCATCCCGGGACTATCAAGGGACCCAGTACTTC.